Listed below are T cell receptor beta chains from one sample, sequenced in a study of blood T cell repertoires in COVID-19. Some clones are missing from TCRdb's copy, which holds only in-frame ones; the method was immunoSEQ multiplex PCR. There are fewer than 250,000 clones in the sample; 75% to 90% occur only once, and under 4.5% lies in the top ten. The specimen sequenced was PBMCs or T cells enriched from blood (not recorded which). These receptors originate from a woman under 40 who had been exposed to COVID-19. The CDR3 runs from the conserved cysteine through the conserved F or W. D genes are given only for firm matches. Expanded clones get a size class; other rows say once, few or many, or leave the size out.

D: NA; J: TRBJ1-6; V: TRBV21-1; size: NA; DNA: TGTGCCAGCAGCAAAGGGTCCTCAAGGGGTAATTCACCCCTCCACTTT; CDR3: CASSKGSSRGNSPLHF
D: NA; J: TRBJ1-1; V: TRBV28; size: NA; DNA: TGTGCCAGCAGTTTTGGTCAGACGGGAACTGAAGCTTTCTTT; CDR3: CASSFGQTGTEAFF
D: NA; J: TRBJ2-3; V: TRBV5-1; size: NA; DNA: TGCGCCAGCAGCCAAGTCAGTACCGGGAGCGGCAGAACAGATACGCAGTATTTT; CDR3: CASSQVSTGSGRTDTQYF
D: TRBD2; J: TRBJ2-2; V: TRBV14; size: NA; DNA: TGTGCCAGCAGCCTAGAGCGGGAGGGCCTGGACGGGGAGCTGTTTTTT; CDR3: CASSLEREGLDGELFF
D: NA; J: TRBJ1-2; V: TRBV3-1/TRBV3-2; size: NA; DNA: TGTGCCAGCCAATCGACAGCAAACTATGGCTACACCTTC; CDR3: CASQSTANYGYTF
D: NA; J: TRBJ1-1; V: TRBV7-9; size: NA; DNA: TGTGCCAGCAGCTTAACAGAAGGGGCTGAAGCTTTCTTT; CDR3: CASSLTEGAEAFF
D: TRBD2; J: TRBJ2-1; V: TRBV5-1; size: NA; DNA: TGCGCCAGCAGCGCCGACGGAGGCGGACTAGCGGACTACAATGAGCAGTTCTTC; CDR3: CASSADGGGLADYNEQFF
D: NA; J: TRBJ1-6; V: TRBV6-1; size: few; DNA: TGTGCCAGCAGTGAAGGAACGGAGAGCTCCTATAATTCACCCCTCCACTTT; CDR3: CASSEGTESSYNSPLHF
D: TRBD1; J: TRBJ2-3; V: TRBV11-2; size: NA; DNA: TGTGCCAGCAGCTTAAAAAGGGGGCAAACAGATACGCAGTATTTT; CDR3: CASSLKRGQTDTQYF
D: TRBD1; J: TRBJ1-2; V: TRBV2; size: NA; DNA: TGTGCCAGCAAACCCGGACAGGGTGTTGGCTATGGCTACACCTTC; CDR3: CASKPGQGVGYGYTF
D: TRBD2; J: TRBJ2-7; V: TRBV13; size: NA; DNA: TGTGCCAGCAGCTTAGGAGCGGGAGGGGGTTACGAGCAGTACTTC; CDR3: CASSLGAGGGYEQYF
D: TRBD1; J: TRBJ1-5; V: TRBV18; size: once; DNA: TGTGCCAGCTCACCTTCGGGACAGGTCAATCAGCCCCAGCATTTT; CDR3: CASSPSGQVNQPQHF
D: TRBD2; J: TRBJ2-1; V: TRBV30; size: NA; DNA: TGTGCCTGGAGTAGTGGGGCGGGAGCGGCCGATGAGCAGTTCTTC; CDR3: CAWSSGAGAADEQFF
D: TRBD2; J: TRBJ2-3; V: TRBV27; size: NA; DNA: TGTGCCAGCAGTAGTCCCGGGACTAGGACCCGGGATACGCAGTATTTT; CDR3: CASSSPGTRTRDTQYF
D: NA; J: TRBJ2-1; V: TRBV5-1; size: NA; DNA: TGCGCCAGCCGGTCCTACAATGAGCAGTTCTTC; CDR3: CASRSYNEQFF
D: TRBD1; J: TRBJ2-2; V: TRBV24-1; size: NA; DNA: TGTGCCACCAGTGATACAGACAGGGGGGCCGGGGAGCTGTTTTTT; CDR3: CATSDTDRGAGELFF
D: NA; J: TRBJ1-1; V: TRBV7-9; size: NA; DNA: TGTGCCAGCAGCTTTTCGGGAATTTCTGAAGCTTTCTTT; CDR3: CASSFSGISEAFF
D: NA; J: TRBJ1-5; V: TRBV19; size: NA; DNA: TGTGCCAGTAGCTTATCAGGACAGAGCCGGGGCCAGCCCCAGCATTTT; CDR3: CASSLSGQSRGQPQHF
D: TRBD1; J: TRBJ1-4; V: TRBV2; size: NA; DNA: TGTGCCAGCACTAGGGGGCGGACTAATGAAAAACTGTTTTTT; CDR3: CASTRGRTNEKLFF
D: TRBD2; J: TRBJ2-3; V: TRBV27; size: NA; DNA: TGTGCCAGCAGTTTACCCAGACTAGCGGACCGCACAGATACGCAGTATTTT; CDR3: CASSLPRLADRTDTQYF
D: NA; J: TRBJ2-1; V: TRBV24-1; size: NA; DNA: TGTGCCACCCAAGGAGGGTACAATGAGCAGTTCTTC; CDR3: CATQGGYNEQFF
D: NA; J: TRBJ1-2; V: TRBV29-1; size: once; DNA: TGCAGCGTTGAAGACGCAGGGAAGCTCTATGGCTACACCTTC; CDR3: CSVEDAGKLYGYTF
D: NA; J: TRBJ2-7; V: TRBV7-9; size: NA; DNA: TGTGCCAGCAGCTTAGCTCAGAACGCCTACGAGCAGTACTTC; CDR3: CASSLAQNAYEQYF
D: TRBD2; J: TRBJ2-7; V: TRBV30; size: NA; DNA: TGTGCCTGGAGTCCCCGACGGGGGAGCGGGAGCTCCTACGAGCAGTACTTC; CDR3: CAWSPRRGSGSSYEQYF
D: TRBD2; J: TRBJ2-2; V: TRBV5-1; size: NA; DNA: TGCGCCAGCAGCTTAGGAGCGGGAGGAAGCACCGGGGAGCTGTTTTTT; CDR3: CASSLGAGGSTGELFF
D: TRBD1; J: TRBJ1-2; V: TRBV6-5; size: NA; DNA: TGTGCCAGCAGATACCGGGACAGGCCCTCTGAAGGCTACACCTTC; CDR3: CASRYRDRPSEGYTF
D: TRBD1; J: TRBJ1-5; V: TRBV4-2; size: once; DNA: TGTGCCAGCAGCCAAGATGGGACAGGGGGACAGCCCCAGCATTTT; CDR3: CASSQDGTGGQPQHF
D: TRBD1; J: TRBJ2-2; V: TRBV6-5; size: NA; DNA: TGTGCCAGCCCAGGGGGCCTCGGTGCCGGGGAGCTGTTTTTT; CDR3: CASPGGLGAGELFF
D: NA; J: TRBJ1-3; V: TRBV30; size: NA; DNA: TGTGCCTGGAGATTCTTGGGGGCGGCTGGAAACACCATATATTTT; CDR3: CAWRFLGAAGNTIYF
D: NA; J: TRBJ2-6; V: TRBV7-2; size: NA; DNA: TGTGCCAGCAGCTTCCTAAGCTCTGGGGCCAACGTCCTGACTTTC; CDR3: CASSFLSSGANVLTF
D: NA; J: TRBJ1-1; V: TRBV28; size: NA; DNA: TGTGCCAGCAGTGTGCAGGGGACTGAAGCTTTCTTT; CDR3: CASSVQGTEAFF
D: NA; J: TRBJ1-3; V: TRBV5-1; size: once; DNA: TGCGCCAGCAGTACCAAAGCCCTCGGCTCTGGAAACACCATATATTTT; CDR3: CASSTKALGSGNTIYF
D: NA; J: TRBJ1-2; V: TRBV2; size: NA; DNA: TGTGCCAGCAGGAACAGTTATGGCTACACCTTC; CDR3: CASRNSYGYTF
D: NA; J: TRBJ1-1; V: TRBV28; size: few; DNA: TGTGCCAGCAGACTAACGGGAGCCTGGATCTTT; CDR3: CASRLTGAWIF
D: TRBD1; J: TRBJ2-7; V: TRBV28; size: NA; DNA: TGTGCCAGCAGCTCCGGGACAGGGCAATACGAGCAGTACTTC; CDR3: CASSSGTGQYEQYF
D: NA; J: TRBJ1-2; V: TRBV20-1; size: NA; DNA: TGCAGTGCTTACACGAACTATGGCTACACCTTC; CDR3: CSAYTNYGYTF
D: TRBD2; J: TRBJ2-1; V: TRBV4-1; size: NA; DNA: TGCGCCAGCAGCCAGTGGACTAGCGGGAGGCATGAGCAGTTCTTC; CDR3: CASSQWTSGRHEQFF
D: NA; J: TRBJ1-5; V: TRBV29-1; size: NA; DNA: TGCAGCGTTGACCAGGGCCCGAATCAGCCCCAGCATTTT; CDR3: CSVDQGPNQPQHF
D: NA; J: TRBJ1-2; V: TRBV11-2; size: NA; DNA: TGTGCCAGCAGTCGCCGGTCAAACTATGGCTACACCTTC; CDR3: CASSRRSNYGYTF
D: TRBD1; J: TRBJ2-7; V: TRBV9; size: NA; DNA: TGTGCCAGCAGCGTTGCCGGGACAGGGGCCTACGAGCAGTACTTC; CDR3: CASSVAGTGAYEQYF
D: TRBD2; J: TRBJ2-1; V: TRBV2; size: NA; DNA: TGTGCCAGCAGTGTCCAGCGGGGGTCATACAATGAGCAGTTCTTC; CDR3: CASSVQRGSYNEQFF
D: NA; J: TRBJ2-7; V: TRBV27; size: NA; DNA: TGTGCCAGCAGTTTACCACTATCCACGTTCCACGAGCAGTACTTC; CDR3: CASSLPLSTFHEQYF
D: TRBD2; J: TRBJ2-3; V: TRBV4-1; size: NA; DNA: TGCGCCAGCAGCCAAAGCACTAGCGGGACCGCTAGCACAGATACGCAGTATTTT; CDR3: CASSQSTSGTASTDTQYF
D: TRBD1; J: TRBJ1-1; V: TRBV5-1; size: NA; DNA: TGCGCCAGCAGCCCCAGGACAGGGGGACACACTGAAGCTTTCTTT; CDR3: CASSPRTGGHTEAFF
D: NA; J: TRBJ1-1; V: TRBV30; size: once; DNA: TGTGCCTGGAGACAGAAGAACACTGAAGCTTTCTTT; CDR3: CAWRQKNTEAFF
D: NA; J: TRBJ2-1; V: TRBV5-4; size: once; DNA: TGTGCCAGCAGCTTCCGCGGGCCCGCGAGCTCCTACAATGAGCAGTTCTTC; CDR3: CASSFRGPASSYNEQFF
D: NA; J: TRBJ1-6; V: TRBV4-1; size: NA; DNA: TGCGCCAGCAGCCCCAGACTCAAGAGGAGATCACCCCTCCACTTT; CDR3: CASSPRLKRRSPLHF
D: TRBD1; J: TRBJ1-1; V: TRBV2; size: NA; DNA: TGTGCCAGCAGGGGAGGACAGGCTATCACTGAAGCTTTCTTT; CDR3: CASRGGQAITEAFF
D: TRBD1; J: TRBJ1-4; V: TRBV10-2; size: few; DNA: TGCGCCAGCAGCGACAGGGCTGAAAAACTGTTTTTT; CDR3: CASSDRAEKLFF
D: TRBD1; J: TRBJ1-2; V: TRBV18; size: NA; DNA: TGTGCCAGCTCACCACTGGCGGGACAGAAAATTTATGGCTACACCTTC; CDR3: CASSPLAGQKIYGYTF
D: NA; J: TRBJ1-5; V: TRBV19; size: NA; DNA: TGTGCCAGTAGTATTTCCGGGGGCAATCAGCCCCAGCATTTT; CDR3: CASSISGGNQPQHF
D: TRBD2; J: TRBJ2-7; V: TRBV6-2/TRBV6-3; size: NA; DNA: TGTGCCAGCAGTTACTCGAAGGTAGCGGGAGCCCACGAGCAGTACTTC; CDR3: CASSYSKVAGAHEQYF